The sample holds one count of the clone carrying this TCR beta chain. The data are from a study of PD-L1 blockade in urothelial cancer. Study details: Samples of blood were analyzed 3 weeks (second dose) and 6 weeks after treatment start. There were a median of around 140,000 T cells in blood samples.

Repertoires were generated with immunoSEQ multiplex PCR, while TCRdb's copy carries only in-frame clones and drops some. The sample yields 50,000 or so clones, roughly four fifths seen once. Noted time point: pretreatment peripheral blood. Trimming shortened V by 0 bases and J by 0 bases, and 15 bases separated the two germline ends. Germline values: CDR1 SGDLS, CDR2 YYNGEE. CDR3 length equals 17 residues. Sequences were derived from PBMCs, sampled around atezolizumab (anti-PD-L1) treatment. V usage is TRBV9 and J usage is TRBJ1-2; no definite D call. The receptor was derived from a man aged 65 to 85 with urothelial cancer. The CDR3 region is CASSVETSWGANYGYTF. The CDR3 DNA sequence: TGTGCCAGCAGCGTAGAGACATCCTGGGGAGCTAACTATGGCTACACCTTC.